These T cell receptor beta chains were read from a single sample in a study of vaccination and CD4 T cells after COVID-19. TCRdb called the PCR reads again in MiXCR, with one record for every CDR3 protein. The table has around 1,500 distinct CDR3 sequences, 60% to 80% seen once. No cognate antigen is known for these TCRs. The source material was CD4+ T cells from blood, cultured in vitro, sampled after SARS-CoV-2 vaccination. The origin of the receptors is a human donor who had recovered from COVID-19. The CDR3 runs from the conserved cysteine through the conserved F or W. Each record gives: clone size, D gene, J gene, V gene, CDR3 protein, CDR3 DNA. D genes are given only for firm matches. Not every row has a clone size; where given, it reads once, few, many or a size class.

>-|TRBD1|TRBJ2-5|TRBV6-5
CASSYELPGGGETQYF
TGTGCCAGCAGTTATGAGCTCCCAGGGGGCGGGGAGACCCAGTACTTC
>-|-|TRBJ1-1|TRBV20-1
CSARLRGGRVFTEAFF
TGCAGTGCTAGGCTAAGGGGGGGACGGGTTTTCACTGAAGCTTTCTTT
>-|-|TRBJ2-1|TRBV2
CASSERGEQFF
TGTGCCAGCAGTGAAAGGGGCGAGCAGTTCTTC
>-|TRBD2|TRBJ2-1|TRBV20-1
CSAGLVDNEQFF
TGCAGTGCTGGACTAGTGGACAATGAGCAGTTCTTC
>once|-|TRBJ2-7|TRBV4-1
CASSQDAGYEQYF
TGCGCCAGCAGCCAAGATGCGGGTTACGAGCAGTACTTC
>-|-|TRBJ1-5|TRBV10-2
CASSRTDSNQPQHF
TGCGCCAGCAGTCGGACTGATAGCAATCAGCCCCAGCATTTT
>once|-|TRBJ2-1|TRBV27
CASSLRLDWKYNEQFF
TGTGCCAGCAGTTTGAGACTAGATTGGAAATACAATGAGCAGTTCTTC
>-|-|TRBJ1-1|TRBV6-5
CASSYSLGVGNTEAFF
TGTGCCAGCAGTTACTCACTGGGGGTAGGGAACACTGAAGCTTTCTTT
>-|TRBD1|TRBJ1-1|TRBV27
CASSRNLQGNIEAFF
TGTGCCAGCAGCCGAAACTTACAGGGGAACATTGAAGCTTTCTTT
>-|-|TRBJ1-5|TRBV20-1
CSARGGGNQPQHF
TGCAGTGCTAGAGGGGGCGGCAATCAGCCCCAGCATTTT
>few|-|TRBJ1-6|TRBV7-2
CASSPPTANSPLHF
TGTGCCAGCAGCCCCCCGACGGCTAATTCACCCCTCCACTTT
>-|-|TRBJ1-2|TRBV7-9
CASSFGAGYTF
TGTGCCAGCAGCTTCGGTGCTGGCTACACCTTC
>-|-|TRBJ1-5|TRBV6-1
CASSQLRNGGDQAQHF
TGTGCCAGCAGTCAACTCAGGAATGGCGGAGATCAGGCCCAGCATTTT
>-|TRBD1|TRBJ2-1|TRBV24-1
CATSERRTGVDEQFF
TGTGCCACCAGTGAGCGACGGACAGGGGTTGATGAGCAGTTCTTC
>once|-|TRBJ1-1|TRBV2
CASSGRRADTEAFF
TGTGCCAGCAGTGGTCGGAGGGCGGACACTGAAGCTTTCTTT
>-|TRBD1|TRBJ1-6|TRBV28
CASSSTRQGKYSPLHF
TGTGCCAGCAGTTCCACTCGACAGGGGAAGTATTCACCCCTCCACTTT
>-|-|TRBJ2-3|TRBV6-5
CASSYGGSTDTQYF
TGTGCCAGCAGTTACGGGGGCAGCACAGATACGCAGTATTTT
>-|-|TRBJ1-2|TRBV20-1
CSARGGAVYGYTF
TGCAGTGCTAGAGGGGGGGCCGTCTATGGCTACACCTTC
>-|-|TRBJ1-5|TRBV2
CASSYQTGNLMPQHF
TGTGCCAGCAGTTACCAGACGGGGAACCTCATGCCCCAGCATTTT
>-|TRBD1|TRBJ1-5|TRBV6-5
CASSYQGAGQPQHF
TGTGCCAGCAGCTACCAGGGGGCAGGTCAGCCCCAGCATTTT
>few|TRBD1|TRBJ1-2|TRBV10-3
CAISQDREISYGYTF
TGTGCCATCAGTCAAGACAGGGAGATCAGCTATGGCTACACCTTC
>-|-|TRBJ2-7|TRBV7-2
CASSSQRYEQYF
TGTGCCAGCAGCTCACAGCGCTACGAGCAGTACTTC
>-|-|TRBJ2-3|TRBV10-1
CASSDPGDTQYF
TGCGCCAGCAGTGATCCGGGGGATACGCAGTATTTT
>-|-|TRBJ1-2|TRBV28
CASSLPGTLPLSEGYTF
TGTGCCAGCAGTTTACCTGGGACCTTACCCTTGAGTGAAGGCTACACCTTC
>-|-|TRBJ1-6|TRBV20-1
CSARGDGRSYNSPLHF
TGCAGTGCTAGAGGTGACGGCCGCTCCTATAATTCACCCCTCCACTTT
>-|TRBD2|TRBJ2-7|TRBV7-8
CASSLRLAEYEQYF
TGTGCCAGCAGCTTAAGACTAGCAGAGTACGAGCAGTACTTC
>-|-|TRBJ1-2|TRBV12-3/TRBV12-4
CASSLGRNYGYTF
TGTGCCAGCAGTTTAGGTCGAAACTATGGCTACACCTTC
>large|TRBD1|TRBJ1-2|TRBV6-5
CASSYATGRNYGYTF
TGTGCCAGCAGTTACGCGACAGGGAGAAACTATGGCTACACCTTC
>-|TRBD1|TRBJ1-5|TRBV7-8
CASSLDRGQPQHF
TGTGCCAGCAGCCTGGACAGGGGGCAGCCCCAGCATTTT
>-|-|TRBJ1-3|TRBV2
CAILGGPVMSGNTIYF
TGTGCCATCCTCGGGGGACCTGTTATGTCCGGAAACACCATATATTTT
>-|-|TRBJ1-1|TRBV6-1
CASRHRAAEAFF
TGTGCCAGCAGGCACAGGGCCGCTGAAGCTTTCTTT
>-|-|TRBJ2-5|TRBV7-9
CASSSSGGETQYF
TGTGCCAGCAGTTCCTCCGGAGGGGAGACCCAGTACTTC
>-|TRBD2|TRBJ2-3|TRBV6-4
CASSDGTSGGADTQYF
TGTGCCAGCAGTGACGGGACTAGCGGGGGGGCCGATACGCAGTATTTT
>-|TRBD2|TRBJ2-7|TRBV4-1
CASSQSGRALYEQYF
TGCGCCAGCAGCCAAAGCGGGAGGGCCCTCTACGAGCAGTACTTC
>-|TRBD1|TRBJ2-3|TRBV20-1
CSQTGESDTQYF
TGCAGCCAGACAGGGGAATCCGATACGCAGTATTTT
>-|-|TRBJ2-5|TRBV6-1
CASSVEETQYF
TGTGCCAGCAGTGTAGAAGAGACCCAGTACTTC
>-|-|TRBJ2-3|TRBV7-2
CASSLSILHTQYF
TGTGCCAGCAGCTTAAGCATCCTCCATACGCAGTATTTT
>few|-|TRBJ1-1|TRBV6-2/TRBV6-3
CASSSPRNTEAFF
TGTGCCAGCAGTTCCCCCAGGAACACTGAAGCTTTCTTT
>-|-|TRBJ1-3|TRBV7-3
CASSLGTASGNTIYF
TGTGCCAGCAGCTTGGGAACAGCCTCTGGAAACACCATATATTTT
>-|-|TRBJ2-5|TRBV27
CAAGRYQETQYF
TGTGCCGCCGGGCGGTACCAAGAGACCCAGTACTTC
>-|TRBD2|TRBJ2-7|TRBV7-2
CASSPRGSGGSYEQYF
TGTGCCAGCAGCCCCCGGGGGAGCGGGGGCTCCTACGAGCAGTACTTC
>-|-|TRBJ1-6|TRBV7-6
CASKDSNSPLHF
TGTGCCAGCAAGGACAGTAATTCACCCCTCCACTTT
>-|-|TRBJ2-3|TRBV19
CASSMGSTDTQYF
TGTGCCAGTAGTATGGGCAGCACAGATACGCAGTATTTT
>-|-|TRBJ1-1|TRBV7-9
CASSRGGKSEAFF
TGTGCCAGCAGCCGCGGGGGGAAGAGTGAAGCTTTCTTT
>few|-|TRBJ1-5|TRBV6-2/TRBV6-3
CASSYYLVNQPQHF
TGTGCCAGCAGTTACTACCTCGTCAATCAGCCCCAGCATTTT
>few|-|TRBJ2-3|TRBV6-1
CASSERDSTDTQYF
TGTGCCAGCAGTGAAAGGGACAGCACAGATACGCAGTATTTT
>-|TRBD1|TRBJ1-5|TRBV7-2
CASSRPGQGSEAQHF
TGTGCCAGCTCCCGACCGGGACAGGGATCAGAGGCCCAGCATTTT